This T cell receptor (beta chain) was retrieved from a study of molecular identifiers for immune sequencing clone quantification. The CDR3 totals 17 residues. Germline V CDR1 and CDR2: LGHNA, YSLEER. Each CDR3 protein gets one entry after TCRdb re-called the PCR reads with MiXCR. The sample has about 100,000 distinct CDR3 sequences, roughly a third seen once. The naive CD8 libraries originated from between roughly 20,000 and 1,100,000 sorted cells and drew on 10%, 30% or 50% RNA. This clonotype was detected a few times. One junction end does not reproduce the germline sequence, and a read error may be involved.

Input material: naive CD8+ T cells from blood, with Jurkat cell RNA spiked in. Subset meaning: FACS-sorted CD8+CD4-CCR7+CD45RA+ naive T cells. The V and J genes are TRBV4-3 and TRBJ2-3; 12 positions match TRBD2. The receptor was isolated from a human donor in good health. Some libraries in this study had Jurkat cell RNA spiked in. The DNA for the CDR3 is TGCGCCAGCAGCCAAGAGGGCGGACTAGCGGGGAAAGATATGCAGTATTTT. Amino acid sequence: CASSQEGGLAGKDMQYF.